Many counts were recorded for the clone carrying this T cell receptor (beta chain). Its antigen is currently unknown. The junction had 3 bases not matched to a gene; V was cut back by 4 bases and J by 8 bases. The V gene's germline CDR1 is LGHDT and CDR2 YNNKEL (reference sequence). This CDR3 contains 13 residues. The data are from a study of regulatory T cells in long-lasting Graves disease. Study-wide points: Persistent-disease Graves' patients showed less TCR diversity than new cases.

Time point indicated: newly diagnosed GD, antithyroid drugs for less than 3 months. The authors made the TCR library using RNA they extracted from PBMCs. Construction of TCR beta libraries relied on iRepertoire HTBI primers and on Arm-PCR targeting CDR3 regions. As processed by the authors: Identification across samples found about 61 TRBV and 12 to 15 TRBJ segments. TCRdb reprocessed the multiplex PCR reads via MiXCR and lists one record per CDR3 protein. TCRdb's processing, not the study's, gives the V and J calls here. The sample contains approximately 470,000 distinct CDR3 sequences, around 15% of which appear only once. The data were also submitted as part of a second study, on T cells in Graves' hyperthyroidism and ophthalmopathy. That work contributes: HTBI primers were employed in a first-round RT-PCR of the TCR CDR3.

This sequence was found in a man aged 40-49 years with Graves disease. The genes are TRBV3-1 and TRBJ1-4; 8 bases fit TRBD1. The source was peripheral blood mononuclear cells (PBMCs), collected at new diagnosis, from a patient treated with antithyroid drugs. The CDR3 protein is CASSPRDREKLFF. In DNA, the CDR3 is TGTGCCAGCAGCCCCCGGGACAGGGAAAAACTGTTTTTT.